Presented here are 6 T cell receptor beta chains from one specimen sequenced in a study of CXCR3-negative and CXCR3-positive naive CD8 T cells. UMI-labeled 5' RACE yielded the TRB cDNA libraries. TCRdb derives one entry per CDR3 protein from the 5' RACE reads, leaving out DNA. Here the sample table reports about 41,000 distinct CDR3 sequences. What was sequenced was naive CXCR3- CD8+ T cells from blood. Documented subset: CD45RO-CCR7+CD27+CD95- naive CD8+ T cells lacking CXCR3 (TNR3-). The receptor source for this set is a human donor in good health. Some clones in this sample may be carry-over from other donors' samples.

This chain links TRBV6-1 with TRBJ2-1; TCRdb indicates TRBD2, and absent DNA this call remains unverified. This CDR3 contains 14 residues. Germline CDR1 reads MNHNS; CDR2 reads SASEGT. The CDR3 reads CASSERAESNEQFF.

The genes are TRBV7-7 and TRBJ2-2; the D call from TCRdb, TRBD1, cannot be confirmed without DNA. The CDR3 runs to 14 residues. CDR1 and CDR2 (germline): SSHAT, FNYEAQ (reference sequence). CDR3 sequence reads: CAIPGQGLSGELFF.

The chain couples TRBV20-1 to TRBJ2-3. Germline loops: CDR1 DFQATT, CDR2 SNEGSKA (reference sequence). The CDR3 sequence is 12 residues long. Here the CDR3 reads CSARDNTDTQYF.

The chain recombines TRBV7-6 with TRBJ2-3. There are 14 residues in the CDR3. Germline V CDR1 and CDR2: SGHVS, FNYEAQ. CDR3 amino acids: CASSFRRGTDTQYF.

V is TRBV28 and J is TRBJ2-5; TCRdb calls TRBD2, which cannot be checked without DNA. The CDR3 extends over 16 amino acids. Germline assignment: CDR1 MDHEN and CDR2 SYDVKM. The CDR3 sequence: CASSSASGRLQETQYF.

The rearrangement uses TRBV20-1 and TRBJ1-1. The CDR3 totals 12 residues. Germline CDR1 is DFQATT and CDR2 is SNEGSKA (reference sequence). This CDR3 reads CSASAGNTEAFF.